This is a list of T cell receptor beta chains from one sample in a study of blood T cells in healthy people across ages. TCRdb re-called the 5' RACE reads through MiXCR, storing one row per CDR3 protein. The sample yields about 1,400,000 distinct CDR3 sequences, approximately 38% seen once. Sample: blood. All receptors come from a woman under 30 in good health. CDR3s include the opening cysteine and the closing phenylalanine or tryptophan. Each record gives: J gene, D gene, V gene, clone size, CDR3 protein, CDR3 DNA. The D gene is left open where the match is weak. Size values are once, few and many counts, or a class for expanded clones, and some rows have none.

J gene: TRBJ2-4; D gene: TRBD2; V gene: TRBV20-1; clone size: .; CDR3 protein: CSAVSGAAKNIQYF; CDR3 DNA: TGCAGTGCAGTCAGCGGGGCAGCCAAAAACATTCAGTACTTC
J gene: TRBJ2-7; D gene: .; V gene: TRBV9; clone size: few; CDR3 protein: CASSDPGTGSYEQYF; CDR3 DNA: TGTGCCAGCAGTGATCCCGGGACGGGATCTTACGAGCAGTACTTC
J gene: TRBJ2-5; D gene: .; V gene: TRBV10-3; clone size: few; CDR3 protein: CAISEGRGGQETQYF; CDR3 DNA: TGTGCCATCAGTGAGGGAAGAGGGGGGCAAGAGACCCAGTACTTC
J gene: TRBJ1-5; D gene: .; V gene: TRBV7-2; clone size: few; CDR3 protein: CASSLSAVQPQHF; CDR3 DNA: TGTGCCAGCAGCTTATCGGCGGTACAGCCCCAGCATTTT
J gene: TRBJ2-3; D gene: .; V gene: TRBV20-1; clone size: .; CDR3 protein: CSGRDQSTDTQYF; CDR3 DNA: TGCAGTGGACGGGACCAGAGCACAGATACGCAGTATTTT
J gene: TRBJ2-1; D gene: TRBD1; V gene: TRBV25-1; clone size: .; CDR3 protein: CASSDVGTGNEQFF; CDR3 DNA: TGTGCCAGCAGTGATGTCGGGACAGGTAATGAGCAGTTCTTC
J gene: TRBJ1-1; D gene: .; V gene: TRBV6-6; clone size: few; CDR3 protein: CASSRDTPNTEAFF; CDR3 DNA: TGTGCCAGCAGTCGGGACACACCGAACACTGAAGCTTTCTTT
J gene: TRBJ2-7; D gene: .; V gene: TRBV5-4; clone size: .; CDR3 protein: CASSLAGAGSVNEQYF; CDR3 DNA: TGTGCCAGCAGCTTGGCTGGGGCCGGGTCTGTCAATGAGCAGTACTTC
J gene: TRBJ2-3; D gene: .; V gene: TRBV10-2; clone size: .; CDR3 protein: CASTFAILEDTQYF; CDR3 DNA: TGCGCCAGCACGTTCGCCATTCTAGAAGATACGCAGTATTTT
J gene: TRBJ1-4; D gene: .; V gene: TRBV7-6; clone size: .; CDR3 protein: CASSLGSGTSEKLFF; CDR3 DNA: TGTGCCAGCAGCTTAGGCTCCGGGACGAGTGAAAAACTGTTTTTT
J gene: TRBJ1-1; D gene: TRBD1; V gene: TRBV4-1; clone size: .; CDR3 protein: CASSLGQGRPEAFF; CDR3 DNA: TGCGCCAGCAGCCTGGGACAGGGGCGCCCCGAAGCTTTCTTT
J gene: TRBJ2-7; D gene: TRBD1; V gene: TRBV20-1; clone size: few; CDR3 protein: CSARTGTGSYEQYF; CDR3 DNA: TGCAGTGCTAGAACCGGGACAGGTTCCTACGAGCAGTACTTC
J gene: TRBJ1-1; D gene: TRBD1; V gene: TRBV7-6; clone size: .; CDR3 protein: CASSFLAGEGAETEAFF; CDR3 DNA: TGTGCCAGCAGCTTCTTAGCCGGGGAGGGGGCTGAAACTGAAGCTTTCTTT
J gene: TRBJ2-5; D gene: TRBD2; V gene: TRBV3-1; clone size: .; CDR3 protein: CASSLGLSPQYF; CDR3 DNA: TGTGCCAGCAGCCTGGGACTATCCCCCCAGTACTTC
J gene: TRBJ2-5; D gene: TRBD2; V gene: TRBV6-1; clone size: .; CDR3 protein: CASSEASGVRETQYF; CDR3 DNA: TGTGCCAGCAGTGAAGCAAGCGGGGTTAGGGAGACCCAGTACTTC
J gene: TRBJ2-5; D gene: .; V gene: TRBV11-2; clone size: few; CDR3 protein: CASRPDELSLKLQETQYF; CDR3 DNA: TGTGCCAGCAGGCCGGACGAATTAAGCCTCAAACTGCAAGAGACCCAGTACTTC
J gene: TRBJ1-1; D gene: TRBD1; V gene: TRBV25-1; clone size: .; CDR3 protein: CASRGGRAITEAFF; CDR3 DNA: TGTGCCAGCCGAGGGGGCAGGGCGATCACTGAAGCTTTCTTT
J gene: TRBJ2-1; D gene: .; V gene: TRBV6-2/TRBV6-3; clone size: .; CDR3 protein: CASRPGLIYNEQFF; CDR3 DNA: TGTGCCAGCAGACCGGGACTGATCTACAATGAGCAGTTCTTC
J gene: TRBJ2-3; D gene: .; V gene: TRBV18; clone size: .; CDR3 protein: CASSPSLDGTDTQYF; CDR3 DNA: TGTGCCAGCTCACCATCACTAGACGGCACAGATACGCAGTATTTT
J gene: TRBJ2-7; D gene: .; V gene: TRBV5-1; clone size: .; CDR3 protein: CASSPQNSYEQYF; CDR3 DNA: TGCGCCAGCAGCCCGCAGAACTCCTACGAGCAGTACTTC
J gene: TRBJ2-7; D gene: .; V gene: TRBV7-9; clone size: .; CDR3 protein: CASTKGFYPFYEQYF; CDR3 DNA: TGTGCCAGCACCAAGGGCTTCTACCCTTTCTACGAGCAGTACTTC
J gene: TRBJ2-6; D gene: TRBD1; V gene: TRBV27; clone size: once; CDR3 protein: CASSKGAVGANVLTF; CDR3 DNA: TGTGCCAGCAGCAAGGGGGCGGTTGGGGCCAACGTCCTGACTTTC
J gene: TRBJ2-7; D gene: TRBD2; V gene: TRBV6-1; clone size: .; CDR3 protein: CASSERGGRNEQYF; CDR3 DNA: TGTGCCAGCAGTGAGCGGGGGGGGCGCAATGAGCAGTACTTC
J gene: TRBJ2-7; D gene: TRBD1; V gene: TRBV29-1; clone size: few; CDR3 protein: CSVEKLRDRSYEQYF; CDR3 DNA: TGCAGCGTTGAAAAATTAAGGGACAGGTCCTACGAGCAGTACTTC
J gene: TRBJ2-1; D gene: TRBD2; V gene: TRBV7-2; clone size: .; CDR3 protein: CASSPGLAQSSYNEQFF; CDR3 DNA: TGTGCCAGCAGCCCAGGACTAGCGCAGAGCTCCTACAATGAGCAGTTCTTC
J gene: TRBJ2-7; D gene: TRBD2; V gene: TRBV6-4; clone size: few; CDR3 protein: CASSLQSGGTYEQYF; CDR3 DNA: TGTGCCAGCAGTTTACAGAGCGGGGGGACCTACGAGCAGTACTTC
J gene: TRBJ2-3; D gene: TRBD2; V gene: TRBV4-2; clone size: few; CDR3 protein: CASSTRTSSSTDTQYF; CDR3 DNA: TGTGCCAGCAGCACCAGGACTAGCTCCTCCACAGATACGCAGTATTTT